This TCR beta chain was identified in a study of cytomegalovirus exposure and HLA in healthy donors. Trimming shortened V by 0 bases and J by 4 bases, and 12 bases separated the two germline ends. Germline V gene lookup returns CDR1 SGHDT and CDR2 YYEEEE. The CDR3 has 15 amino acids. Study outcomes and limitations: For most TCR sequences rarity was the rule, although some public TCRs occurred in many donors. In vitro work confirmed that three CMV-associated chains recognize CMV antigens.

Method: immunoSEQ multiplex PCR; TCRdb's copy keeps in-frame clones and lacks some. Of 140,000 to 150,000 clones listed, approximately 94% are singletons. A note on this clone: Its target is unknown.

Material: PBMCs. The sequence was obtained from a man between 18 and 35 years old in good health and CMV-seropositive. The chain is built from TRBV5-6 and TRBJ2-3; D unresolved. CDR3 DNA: TGTGCCAGCAGCTTGGCCTTGGGCCCGGCAGATACGCAGTATTTT. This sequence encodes CASSLALGPADTQYF. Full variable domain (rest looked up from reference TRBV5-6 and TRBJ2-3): DAGVTQSPTHLIKTRGQQVTLRCSPKSGHDTVSWYQQALGQGPQFIFQYYEEEERQRGNFPDRFSGHQFPNYSSELNVNALLLGDSALYLCASSLALGPADTQYFGPGTRLTVL.